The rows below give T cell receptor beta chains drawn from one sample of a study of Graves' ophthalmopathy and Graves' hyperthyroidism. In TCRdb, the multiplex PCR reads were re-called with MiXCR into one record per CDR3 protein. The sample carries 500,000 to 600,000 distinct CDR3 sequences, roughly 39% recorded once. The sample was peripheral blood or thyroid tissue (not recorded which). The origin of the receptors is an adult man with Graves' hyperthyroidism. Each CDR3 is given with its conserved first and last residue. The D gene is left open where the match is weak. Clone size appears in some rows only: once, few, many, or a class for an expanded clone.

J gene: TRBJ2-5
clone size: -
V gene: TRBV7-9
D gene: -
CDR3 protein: CASSLAGTGNQPQYF
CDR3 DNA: TGTGCCAGCAGCTTAGCCGGGACCGGCAATCAGCCCCAGTACTTC

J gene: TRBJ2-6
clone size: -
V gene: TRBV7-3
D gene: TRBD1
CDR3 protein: CASSPGQGLPRSGANVLTF
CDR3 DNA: TGTGCCAGCAGCCCGGGACAGGGCCTTCCCAGATCTGGGGCCAACGTCCTGACTTTC

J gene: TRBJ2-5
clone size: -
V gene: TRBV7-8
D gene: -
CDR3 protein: CASSLGVGSQYF
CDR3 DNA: TGTGCCAGCAGCTTAGGAGTAGGGTCCCAGTACTTC

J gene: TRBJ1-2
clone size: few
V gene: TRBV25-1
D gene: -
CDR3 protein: CASSASGPGGSFGYTF
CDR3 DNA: TGTGCCAGCAGTGCATCGGGCCCGGGGGGATCATTCGGCTACACCTTC

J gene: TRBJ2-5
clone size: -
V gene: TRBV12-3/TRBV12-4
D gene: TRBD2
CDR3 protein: CASLSGAQEAQYF
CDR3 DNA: TGTGCCAGCCTTAGCGGGGCACAAGAGGCCCAGTACTTC

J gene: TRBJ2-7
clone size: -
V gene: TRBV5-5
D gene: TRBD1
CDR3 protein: CASSLASVWTGTYEQYF
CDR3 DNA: TGTGCCAGCAGCTTGGCTTCGGTGTGGACAGGGACCTACGAGCAGTACTTC

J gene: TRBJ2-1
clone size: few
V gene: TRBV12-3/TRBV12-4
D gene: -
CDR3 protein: CASSLVTGAKTNEQFF
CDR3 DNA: TGTGCCAGCAGTTTAGTGACGGGGGCCAAGACCAATGAGCAGTTCTTC

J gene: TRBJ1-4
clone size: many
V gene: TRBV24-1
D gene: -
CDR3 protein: CATSDSAEKLFF
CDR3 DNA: TGTGCCACCAGTGATTCGGCTGAAAAACTGTTTTTT

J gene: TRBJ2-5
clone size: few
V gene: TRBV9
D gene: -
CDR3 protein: CASSPWGGGGQETQYF
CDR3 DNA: TGTGCCAGCAGCCCATGGGGTGGAGGGGGGCAAGAGACCCAGTACTTC

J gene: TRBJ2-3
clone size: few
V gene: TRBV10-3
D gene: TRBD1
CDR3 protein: CAISEPGQGAADTQYF
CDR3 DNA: TGTGCCATCAGTGAGCCAGGACAGGGGGCCGCAGATACGCAGTATTTT

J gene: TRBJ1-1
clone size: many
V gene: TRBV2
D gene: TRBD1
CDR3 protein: CASSGWDRAEAFF
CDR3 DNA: TGTGCCAGCAGCGGATGGGACAGGGCTGAAGCTTTCTTT

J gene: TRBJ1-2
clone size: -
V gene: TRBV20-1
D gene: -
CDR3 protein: CSARDYQDPNYGYTF
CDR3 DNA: TGCAGTGCTAGAGATTACCAGGACCCGAACTATGGCTACACCTTC

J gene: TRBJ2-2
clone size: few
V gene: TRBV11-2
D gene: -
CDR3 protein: CASSLQTVNTGELFF
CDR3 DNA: TGTGCCAGCAGCTTACAGACCGTGAACACCGGGGAGCTGTTTTTT

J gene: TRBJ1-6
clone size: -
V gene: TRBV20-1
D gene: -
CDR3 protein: CSARDDSGRFYNSPLHF
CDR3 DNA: TGCAGTGCTAGAGATGATAGCGGGAGGTTCTATAATTCACCCCTCCACTTT

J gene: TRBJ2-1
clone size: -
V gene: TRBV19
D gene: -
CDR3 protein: CASREQNEQFF
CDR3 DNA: TGTGCCAGTAGGGAACAGAATGAGCAGTTCTTC

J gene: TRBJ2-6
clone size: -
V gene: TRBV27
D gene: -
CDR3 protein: CASSYAGTVSSGANVLTF
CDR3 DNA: TGTGCCAGCAGTTACGCCGGGACCGTAAGCTCTGGGGCCAACGTCCTGACTTTC

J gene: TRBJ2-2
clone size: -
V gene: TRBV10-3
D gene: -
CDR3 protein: CATLKGQLFF
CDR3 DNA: TGTGCCACCTTGAAGGGACAGCTGTTTTTT

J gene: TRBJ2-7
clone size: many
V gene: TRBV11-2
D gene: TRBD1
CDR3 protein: CASTTGAGLYEQCF
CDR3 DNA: TGTGCCAGCACCACAGGGGCGGGTCTATACGAGCAGTGCTTC

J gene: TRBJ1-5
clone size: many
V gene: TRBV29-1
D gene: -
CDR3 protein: CSVEEKVNQPQHF
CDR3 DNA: TGCAGCGTTGAAGAGAAGGTCAATCAGCCCCAGCATTTT

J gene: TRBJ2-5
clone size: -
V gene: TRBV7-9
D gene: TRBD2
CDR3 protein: CASSQGLAGAQETQYF
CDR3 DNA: TGTGCCAGCAGCCAGGGACTAGCGGGAGCCCAAGAGACCCAGTACTTC

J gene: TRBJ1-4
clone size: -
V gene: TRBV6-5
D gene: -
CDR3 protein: CASSYRDKDEKLFF
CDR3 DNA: TGTGCCAGCAGTTATCGGGACAAGGATGAAAAACTGTTTTTT

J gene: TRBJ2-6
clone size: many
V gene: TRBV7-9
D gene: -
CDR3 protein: CASSPFGANVLTF
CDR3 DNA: TGTGCCAGCAGCCCTTTTGGGGCCAACGTCCTGACTTTC

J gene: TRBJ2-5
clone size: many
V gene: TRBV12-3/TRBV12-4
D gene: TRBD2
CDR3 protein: CASSPRTSGGETQYF
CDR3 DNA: TGTGCCAGCAGTCCGCGGACTAGCGGGGGAGAGACCCAGTACTTC

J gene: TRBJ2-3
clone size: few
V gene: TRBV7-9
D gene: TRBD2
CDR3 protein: CASNLGLAFTDTQYF
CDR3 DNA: TGTGCCAGCAACTTAGGACTAGCGTTTACAGATACGCAGTATTTT

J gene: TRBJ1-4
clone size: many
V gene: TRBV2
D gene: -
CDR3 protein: CASSGGIANEKLFF
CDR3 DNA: TGTGCCAGCAGTGGGGGTATTGCTAATGAAAAACTGTTTTTT

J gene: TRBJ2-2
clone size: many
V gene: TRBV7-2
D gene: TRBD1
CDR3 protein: CASSLAPGGRNTGELFF
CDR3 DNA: TGTGCCAGCAGCTTAGCGCCAGGGGGCAGAAACACCGGGGAGCTGTTTTTT

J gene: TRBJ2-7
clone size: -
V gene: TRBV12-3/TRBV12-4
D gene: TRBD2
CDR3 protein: CASSEVSGIYNEQYF
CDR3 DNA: TGTGCCAGCAGTGAAGTTAGCGGGATCTACAATGAGCAGTACTTC

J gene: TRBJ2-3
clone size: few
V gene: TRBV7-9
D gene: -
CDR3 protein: CASSPSVGGRTDTQYF
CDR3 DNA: TGTGCCAGCAGCCCCTCTGTTGGGGGACGCACAGATACGCAGTATTTT

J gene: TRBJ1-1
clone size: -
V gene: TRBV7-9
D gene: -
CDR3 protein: CASSDTLAGGTEAFF
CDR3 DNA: TGTGCCAGCAGCGACACTCTAGCTGGGGGCACTGAAGCTTTCTTT

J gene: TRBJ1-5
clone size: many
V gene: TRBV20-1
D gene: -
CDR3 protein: CSAATPRAGDQPQHF
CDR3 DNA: TGCAGTGCTGCAACGCCCAGGGCTGGTGATCAGCCCCAGCATTTT

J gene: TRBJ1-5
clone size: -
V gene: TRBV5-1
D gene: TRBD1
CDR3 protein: CASSLGGQGRNEPQHF
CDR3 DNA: TGCGCCAGCAGCTTGGGGGGACAGGGGCGCAATGAGCCCCAGCATTTT

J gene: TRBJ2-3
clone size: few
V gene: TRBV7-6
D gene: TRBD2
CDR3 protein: CASSPWTSGRSPGTDTQYF
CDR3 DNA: TGTGCCAGCAGCCCGTGGACTAGCGGGAGGTCCCCGGGCACAGATACGCAGTATTTT

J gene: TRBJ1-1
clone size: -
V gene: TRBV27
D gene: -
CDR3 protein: CASSGDRLNAFF
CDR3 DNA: TGTGCCAGCAGTGGCGACAGGCTCAACGCTTTCTTT

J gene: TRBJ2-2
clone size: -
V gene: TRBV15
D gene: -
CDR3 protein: CATSTIRGPNTGELFF
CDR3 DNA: TGTGCCACCAGCACTATAAGGGGTCCCAACACCGGGGAGCTGTTTTTT

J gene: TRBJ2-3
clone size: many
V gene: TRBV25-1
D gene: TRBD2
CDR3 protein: CASGRASGEPFTDTQYF
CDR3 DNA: TGTGCCAGCGGCCGGGCTAGCGGGGAACCATTCACAGATACGCAGTATTTT

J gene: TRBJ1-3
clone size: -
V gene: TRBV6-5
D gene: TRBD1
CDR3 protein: CASSYMKGPRGQANFRSGNTIYF
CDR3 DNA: TGTGCCAGCAGTTACATGAAAGGGCCACGGGGACAGGCAAATTTCCGCTCTGGAAACACCATATATTTT

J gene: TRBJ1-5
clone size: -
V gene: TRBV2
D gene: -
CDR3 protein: CASSGGRQGNQPQHF
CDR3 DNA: TGTGCCAGCAGTGGGGGAAGGCAGGGCAATCAGCCCCAGCATTTT

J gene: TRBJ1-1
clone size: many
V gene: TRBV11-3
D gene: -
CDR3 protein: CASTLLQGTEAFF
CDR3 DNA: TGTGCCAGCACCCTTTTACAGGGAACTGAAGCTTTCTTT

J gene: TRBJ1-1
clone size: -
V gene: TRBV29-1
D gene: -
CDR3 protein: CSVEWGTNEAFF
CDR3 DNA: TGCAGCGTTGAATGGGGAACTAATGAAGCTTTCTTT

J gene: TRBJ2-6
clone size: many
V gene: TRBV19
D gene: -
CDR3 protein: CASRHHLGSGANVLTF
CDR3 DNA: TGTGCCAGTAGGCATCATCTCGGGTCTGGGGCCAACGTCCTGACTTTC

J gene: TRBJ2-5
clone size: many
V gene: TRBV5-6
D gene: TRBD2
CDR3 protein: CASSLGPGLAGLGTQYF
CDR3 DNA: TGTGCCAGCAGCTTGGGACCGGGACTAGCGGGATTGGGGACCCAGTACTTC

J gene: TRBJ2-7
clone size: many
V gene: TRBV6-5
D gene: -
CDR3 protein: CASSYKGAYEQYF
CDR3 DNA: TGTGCCAGCAGTTACAAGGGGGCCTACGAGCAGTACTTC

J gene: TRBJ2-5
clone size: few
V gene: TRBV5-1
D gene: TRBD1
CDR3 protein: CASSYQGQGMETQYF
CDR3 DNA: TGTGCCAGCAGTTACCAGGGACAGGGCATGGAGACCCAGTACTTC